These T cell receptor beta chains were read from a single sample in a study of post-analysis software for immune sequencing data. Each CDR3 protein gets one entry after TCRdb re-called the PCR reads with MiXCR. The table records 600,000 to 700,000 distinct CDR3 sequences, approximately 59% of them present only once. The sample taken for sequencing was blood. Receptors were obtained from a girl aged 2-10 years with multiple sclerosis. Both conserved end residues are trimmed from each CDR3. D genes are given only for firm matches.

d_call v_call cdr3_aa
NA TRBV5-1 ASSPTRGGTDTQY
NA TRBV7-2 ASSQGGKTKNIQY
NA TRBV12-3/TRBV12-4 ASSLTGKGRNEQF
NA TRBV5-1 ASGAGLTPYEQY
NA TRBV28 ASSWDLPSTDTQY
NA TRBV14 ASSRSGAYEQY
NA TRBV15 ATSRTEYQPQH
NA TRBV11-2 ASSWGSGEDTQY
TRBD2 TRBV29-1 STGGLAGLREQF
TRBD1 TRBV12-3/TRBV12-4 ASRTGGGDGYT
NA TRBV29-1 SVLGNTDEQY
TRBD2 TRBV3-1 ASSRGLGDYNEQF
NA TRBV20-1 SAPGLGPETQY
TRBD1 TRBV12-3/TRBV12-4 ASQGQGSTEAF
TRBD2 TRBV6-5 ASSSGAGVWVNEQF
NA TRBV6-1 ASSGPTRDSKGTDTQY
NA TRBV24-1 ATVHRVGGTDTQY
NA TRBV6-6 AGRLTSLGRGNEQF
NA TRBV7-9 ASSPLRGPNYGYT
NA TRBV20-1 SAQDVGGDYGYT
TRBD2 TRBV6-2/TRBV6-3 ASSYRSRLAGSDTQY
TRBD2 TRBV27 ASCRRCGLAGETQY
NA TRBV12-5 ASARGTERPWGKNIQY
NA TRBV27 ASSNGAISNQPQH
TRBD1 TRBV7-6 ASRSPAQDRSGY
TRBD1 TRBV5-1 ASSPGTGRDTQY
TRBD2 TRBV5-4 ASSLGIAGSSLTGEQF
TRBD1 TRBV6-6 ASSDRGDLSEQY
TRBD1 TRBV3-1 ASSFRQGRNNEQF
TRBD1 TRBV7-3 ASSTGTGMETQY
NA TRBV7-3 ASSLMAQGYNEQF
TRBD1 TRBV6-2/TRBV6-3 ASSPGGPVETQY
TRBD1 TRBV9 ASSGRTGPWGYT
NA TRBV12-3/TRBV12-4 ASRVRPITDTQY
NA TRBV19 ASSIGEEQPQH
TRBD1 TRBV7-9 ASTFLTDGTGGEKLF
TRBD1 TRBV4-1 ASSQEGPGTGDNEQY
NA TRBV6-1 ASSEARGFSYEQY
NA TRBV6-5 ASSYWGVYNEQF
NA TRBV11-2 ASSPRTDLRSYNEQF
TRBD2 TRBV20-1 SARDHPGTSRSYEQY
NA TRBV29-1 SVEARGGHGAEAF
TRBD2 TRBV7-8 ASSSAGGTTPNIQY
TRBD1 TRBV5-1 ASSLGPGQGALNEQF
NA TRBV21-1 ASSLRGATFHEQF
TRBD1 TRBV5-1 ASSFRDRLDEQF
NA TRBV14 ASSQVSRTTYEQY
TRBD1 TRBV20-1 SARRTGEVGYT
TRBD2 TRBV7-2 ASSLRTSGTYEQY
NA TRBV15 ATRSDSMTGELF
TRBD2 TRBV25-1 ASSVGTSGTYEQY
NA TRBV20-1 SAREGANTEAF
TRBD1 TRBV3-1 ASSQEGQGASEQY
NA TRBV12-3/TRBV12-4 ASSRNDRFEAF
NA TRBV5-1 ASSPRAPYGYT